This T cell receptor beta chain was obtained from a study of T-cell memory formation after mild COVID-19. Overall study results and limits: Day 15 to 85 contracting clones showed balanced CD4/CD8; later expanders leaned CD4+.

This clonotype was seen a handful of times. Its antigen is unidentified. In TCRdb, the 5' RACE reads were re-called with MiXCR into one record per CDR3 protein. The sample records 400,000 or so distinct CDR3 sequences, around 19% being singletons. The sequenced sample consisted of PBMCs or a T cell subset sorted from them (not recorded which). The receptor comes from an adult woman who had mild COVID-19 (a few samples of this study predate the infection). Cell type and time point are not known.

Here the CDR3 DNA reads TGTGCCAGCAGCTTGTTCCAAATCCCTAATTCACCCCTCCACTTT. Translating gives CASSLFQIPNSPLHF. The rearrangement joins TRBV5-6 to TRBJ1-6; D uncertain. The CDR3 runs 15 residues. CDR1 is SGHDT, CDR2 YYEEEE, per germline. Trimming pared 1 base from V and 6 bases from J, leaving 11 bases between.